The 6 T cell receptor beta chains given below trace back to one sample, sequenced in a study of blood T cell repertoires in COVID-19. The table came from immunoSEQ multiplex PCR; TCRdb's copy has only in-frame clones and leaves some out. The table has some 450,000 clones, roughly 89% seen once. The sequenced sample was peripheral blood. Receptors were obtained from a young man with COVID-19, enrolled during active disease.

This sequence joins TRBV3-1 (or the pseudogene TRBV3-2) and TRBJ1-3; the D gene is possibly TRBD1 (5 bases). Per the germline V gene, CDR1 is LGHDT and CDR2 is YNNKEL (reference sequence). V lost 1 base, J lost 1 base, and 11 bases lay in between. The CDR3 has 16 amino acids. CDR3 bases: TGTGCCAGCAGCCAAGGAGACAGAATATCTGGAAACACCATATATTTT. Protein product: CASSQGDRISGNTIYF.

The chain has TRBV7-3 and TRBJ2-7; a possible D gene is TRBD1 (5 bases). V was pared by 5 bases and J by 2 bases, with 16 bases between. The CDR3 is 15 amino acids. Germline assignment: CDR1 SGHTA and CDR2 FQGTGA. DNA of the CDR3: TGTGCCAGCAGCCCAGACAGAAGACCTACCTACGAGCAGTACTTC. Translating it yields CASSPDRRPTYEQYF.

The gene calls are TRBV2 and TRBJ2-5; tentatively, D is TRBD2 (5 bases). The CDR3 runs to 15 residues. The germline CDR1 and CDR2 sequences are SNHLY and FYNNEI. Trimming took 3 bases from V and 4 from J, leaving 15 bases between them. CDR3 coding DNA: TGTGCCAGCAGTGATGGACTCAGGATTGCAGAGACCCAGTACTTC. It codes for CASSDGLRIAETQYF.

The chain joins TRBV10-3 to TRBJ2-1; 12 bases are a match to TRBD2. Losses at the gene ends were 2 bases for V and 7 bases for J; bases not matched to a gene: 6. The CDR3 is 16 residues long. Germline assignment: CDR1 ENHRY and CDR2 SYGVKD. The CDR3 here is CAISERTSGIGNEQFF. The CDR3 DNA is TGTGCCATCAGTGAGAGGACTAGCGGGATTGGGAATGAGCAGTTCTTC.

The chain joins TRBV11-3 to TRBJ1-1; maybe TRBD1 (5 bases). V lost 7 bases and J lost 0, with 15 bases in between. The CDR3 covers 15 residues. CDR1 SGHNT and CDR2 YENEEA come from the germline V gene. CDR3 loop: CASTRKGLMNTEAFF. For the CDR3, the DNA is TGTGCCAGCACCCGGAAGGGACTAATGAACACTGAAGCTTTCTTT.

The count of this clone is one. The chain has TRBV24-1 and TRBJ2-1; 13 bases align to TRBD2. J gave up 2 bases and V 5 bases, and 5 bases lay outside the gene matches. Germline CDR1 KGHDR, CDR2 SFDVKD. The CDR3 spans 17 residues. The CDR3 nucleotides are TGTGCCACCAGTGCTGGACTAGCGGGGGATACCTACAATGAGCAGTTCTTC. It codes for CATSAGLAGDTYNEQFF.